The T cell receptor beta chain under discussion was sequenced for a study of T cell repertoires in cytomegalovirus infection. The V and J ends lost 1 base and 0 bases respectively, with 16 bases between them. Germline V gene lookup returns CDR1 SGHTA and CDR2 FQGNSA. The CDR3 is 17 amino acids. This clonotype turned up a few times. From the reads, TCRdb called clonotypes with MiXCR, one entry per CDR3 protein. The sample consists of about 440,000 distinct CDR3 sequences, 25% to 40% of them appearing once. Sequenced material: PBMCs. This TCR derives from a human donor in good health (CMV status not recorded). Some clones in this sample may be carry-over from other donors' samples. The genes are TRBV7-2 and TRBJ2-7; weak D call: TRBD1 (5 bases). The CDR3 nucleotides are TGTGCCAGCAGCTTAGTTAGTGTCAAGGGGAACTCCTACGAGCAGTACTTC. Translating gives CASSLVSVKGNSYEQYF.